This TCR beta chain stems from a study of control samples from healthy donors and cancer patients. V was clipped by 8 bases and J by 8 bases, with 16 bases between them. The CDR3 is 13 amino acids. The germline V gene encodes CDR1 MNHNY and CDR2 SVGAGI (reference sequence). Sequencing was performed with immunoSEQ multiplex PCR; in TCRdb, only in-frame clones are kept and a portion is missing. Among roughly 100,000 clones listed, about 89% were seen once. The V and J genes are TRBV6-6 and TRBJ1-5, with D maybe TRBD1 (5 bases). The sequenced material came from blood. The sequence was obtained from a man under 40 in good health. The CDR3 loop reads CASGGSVDEPQHF. In DNA form, the CDR3 reads TGTGCCAGCGGGGGATCGGTCGACGAGCCCCAGCATTTT.